The 11 T cell receptor beta chains below all came from one sample that was sequenced in a study of CD8 T cells in ankylosing spondylitis. MiXCR, run by TCRdb on the 5' RACE reads, gives a single entry per CDR3 protein. The sample holds approximately 540,000 distinct CDR3 sequences; 12% are singletons and the top ten take under 7.5%. These receptors have no identified antigens. Study-wide results and limits: In ankylosing spondylitis blood, a motif of roughly 8 highly homologous TCR beta variants appeared characteristic.

Sequencing was performed on blood, either unsorted or a sorted T cell fraction (not recorded which). These TCRs come from a male donor with ankylosing spondylitis.

The chain uses TRBV5-1 and TRBJ1-2; TRBD1 agrees at 10 bases. After removal of 3 bases from V and 7 bases from J, the junction contained 9 bases not matched to a gene. The germline V gene encodes CDR1 SGHRS and CDR2 YFSETQ. The CDR3 is 15 amino acids. The CDR3 spells CASSYSGQGLIGYTF. CDR3 DNA sequence: TGCGCCAGCAGCTACTCGGGACAGGGGCTCATTGGCTACACCTTC.

This chain uses TRBV20-1 with TRBJ1-1; 10 nucleotides match TRBD1. Germline trimming cut 5 bases from V and 0 bases from J; bases unmatched to any gene: 3. CDR3 length equals 14 residues. Germline assignment: CDR1 DFQATT and CDR2 SNEGSKA (reference sequence). CDR3 amino acids: CSAWTGGMNTEAFF. The CDR3 DNA reads as TGCAGTGCTTGGACAGGGGGGATGAACACTGAAGCTTTCTTT.

The chain is built from TRBV10-3 and TRBJ2-5, with 11 bases matching TRBD2. Germline CDR1 and CDR2: ENHRY and SYGVKD. This CDR3 has 13 residues. The V gene end was trimmed by 8 bases and the J gene end by 2 bases; junction bases not matched to a gene: 1. The chain's CDR3 is CAIGTSGQETQYF. DNA for the CDR3: TGTGCCATCGGGACTAGCGGTCAAGAGACCCAGTACTTC.

This clonotype was detected only a few times. The chain links TRBV3-1 to TRBJ2-4, with TRBD2 matching 9 bases. Germline trimming cut 0 bases from V and 8 bases from J; bases unmatched to any gene: 11. The CDR3 length is 17 residues. The germline CDR1 and CDR2 sequences are LGHDT and YNNKEL (reference sequence). The CDR3 region has the DNA TGTGCCAGCAGCCAAGATCTGGCGGGAGGGCCGAAGGACATTCAGTACTTC. Protein sequence: CASSQDLAGGPKDIQYF. The complete variable domain, with remaining parts taken from reference TRBV3-1 and TRBJ2-4, reads DTAVSQTPKYLVTQMGNDKSIKCEQNLGHDTMYWYKQDSKKFLKIMFSYNNKELIINETVPNRFSPKSPDKAHLNLHINSLELGDSAVYFCASSQDLAGGPKDIQYFGAGTRLSVL.

The J gene is TRBJ2-5, the V gene TRBV9; no definite D call. Germline values: CDR1 SGDLS, CDR2 YYNGEE. V lost 0 bases and J lost 5, with 17 bases in between. The CDR3 length is 16 residues. The CDR3 coding sequence is TGTGCCAGCAGCGTAGGCAGGTCCGACCGTTCGGAGACCCAGTACTTC. This sequence encodes CASSVGRSDRSETQYF. Complete variable domain (other parts from reference TRBV9 and TRBJ2-5): DSGVTQTPKHLITATGQRVTLRCSPRSGDLSVYWYQQSLDQGLQFLIQYYNGEERAKGNILERFSAQQFPDLHSELNLSSLELGDSALYFCASSVGRSDRSETQYFGPGTRLLVL.

This clonotype was detected only a few times. The V call is TRBV20-1, the J call TRBJ2-1; tentatively, D is TRBD2 (7 bases). The CDR3 spans 15 residues. Trimming stripped 5 bases from V and 2 bases from J, with 16 bases between. Per germline, CDR1 DFQATT and CDR2 SNEGSKA (reference sequence). The CDR3 loop reads CSAGGGRTAYNEQFF. The CDR3 bases are TGCAGTGCTGGGGGCGGGAGAACGGCCTACAATGAGCAGTTCTTC.

This clonotype was seen only once. The rearrangement joins TRBV29-1 to TRBJ2-7, with 7 nucleotides matching TRBD1. From germline, CDR1 is SQVTM and CDR2 ANQGSEA. This CDR3 spans 13 amino acids. V was clipped by 7 bases and J by 3 bases; unmatched bases: 9. The CDR3: CSATGTADYEQYF. Written as DNA, the CDR3 is TGCAGCGCGACCGGGACAGCAGACTACGAGCAGTACTTC.

The CDR3 region is CASSFGTGKDTQYF. For the CDR3, the DNA is TGCGCCAGCAGCTTCGGGACAGGGAAAGATACGCAGTATTTT. The chain carries TRBV5-1 and TRBJ2-3, with 9 positions matching TRBD1. V gave up 2 bases and J gave up 5 bases; unmatched junction bases: 3. CDR3 size: 14 residues. Germline CDR1 SGHRS, CDR2 YFSETQ.

The chain recombines TRBV18 with TRBJ2-1, with 11 bases lining up with TRBD2. V lost 1 base, J lost 9 bases, and 5 bases stayed unmatched. This CDR3 is 15 amino acids long. Germline lookup yields CDR1 KGHSH and CDR2 LQKENI. The DNA of the CDR3 is TGTGCCAGCTCACCACTAGCGGGAGGGCATATTGAGCAGTTCTTC. Translation gives CASSPLAGGHIEQFF.

The table lists this clonotype with a count of one. The genes are TRBV6-1 and TRBJ2-5; tentatively, D is TRBD1 (5 bases). The germline CDR1 and CDR2 sequences are MNHNS and SASEGT. The CDR3 spans 14 residues. V was cut by 7 bases and J by 5 bases, with 17 bases left in between. This CDR3 is CASTDTKGLETQYF. CDR3 DNA sequence: TGTGCCAGCACCGATACAAAGGGGCTGGAGACCCAGTACTTC.

This chain links TRBV20-1 with TRBJ2-1; D unclear. This CDR3 region has 16 residues. From germline, CDR1 is DFQATT and CDR2 SNEGSKA (reference sequence). V lost 0 bases and J lost 8, with 20 bases in between. Written as DNA, the CDR3 is TGCAGTGCTAGAGATTATAAGACTGTCGTCACTGATGAGCAGTTCTTC. Translated, it gives CSARDYKTVVTDEQFF.